The 6 T cell receptor beta chains below all came from one sample that was sequenced in a study of regulatory T cells in long-lasting Graves disease. As to time point: newly diagnosed GD, antithyroid drugs for less than 3 months. RNA isolated from PBMCs was used to make the TCR library. Arm-PCR of CDR3 regions with iRepertoire HTBI primers generated TCR beta libraries. MiXCR, applied by TCRdb to the multiplex PCR reads, yields one record per CDR3 protein. Of around 460,000 distinct CDR3 sequences listed, approximately 15% are singletons. The sample was also linked to a second study, of T cells in Graves' hyperthyroidism and ophthalmopathy.

The sample in question was peripheral blood mononuclear cells (PBMCs), obtained at new diagnosis, from a patient treated with antithyroid drugs. The receptors come from a woman between 45 and 60 years old with Graves disease.

This clonotype was seen only a few times. The chain couples TRBV5-1 to TRBJ2-7; TRBD1 matches at 11 bases. Germline V gives CDR1 SGHRS, CDR2 YFSETQ. The CDR3 is 15 residues long. V trimming: 3 bases; J trimming: 2 bases; junction bases outside the gene matches: 4. The CDR3 reads CASSSGDRGTYEQYF. In nucleotides, the CDR3 is TGCGCCAGCAGCTCGGGGGACAGGGGGACCTACGAGCAGTACTTC.

V is TRBV13 and J is TRBJ2-7, with D unresolved. The CDR3 extends over 15 amino acids. With 4 bases removed from V and 2 bases from J, the gap between germline ends came to 15 bases. Per germline, CDR1 PRHDT and CDR2 FYEKMQ (reference sequence). Here the CDR3 reads CASSSTLGVTYEQYF. In DNA form, the CDR3 reads TGTGCCAGCAGCTCGACGTTAGGTGTCACCTACGAGCAGTACTTC.

The gene calls are TRBV3-1 and TRBJ1-1; TRBD1 aligns across 11 bases. Unmatched junction bases numbered 18, after V lost 6 bases and J lost 3 bases. Germline CDR1 LGHDT, CDR2 YNNKEL (reference sequence). This CDR3 is built from 19 residues. The CDR3 DNA is TGTGCCAGCAGTCTCTCTCCGGGACAGGGGGTGGTTTTGGACACTGAAGCTTTCTTT. Its protein is CASSLSPGQGVVLDTEAFF.

Ten or more counts support this clonotype. This chain uses TRBV7-3 with TRBJ2-2, with 11 bases identical to TRBD2. The ends lost 3 bases at V and 2 bases at J; junction bases unmatched: 5. CDR1 SGHTA and CDR2 FQGTGA come from the germline V gene. The CDR3 totals 17 residues. The CDR3 here is CASSFGLAGLNTGELFF. Here the CDR3 DNA reads TGTGCCAGCAGCTTTGGACTAGCGGGTTTAAACACCGGGGAGCTGTTTTTT.

At least ten counts were recorded for this clonotype. The rearrangement uses TRBV5-6 and TRBJ1-2; D remains unclear. CDR1 is SGHDT and CDR2 is YYEEEE in the germline V gene. The V end was cut by 1 base, the J end by 6 bases, with 10 bases between. This CDR3 has 13 residues. The CDR3 here is CASSLRVADGYTF. The CDR3 DNA follows: TGTGCCAGCAGCTTGCGGGTGGCCGATGGCTACACCTTC.

This clonotype was seen ten or more times. The rearrangement uses TRBV27 and TRBJ2-6; D not resolved. Germline CDR1 MNHEY, CDR2 SMNVEV (reference sequence). Trimming pared 5 bases from V and 4 bases from J, leaving 9 bases between. This CDR3 comprises 14 residues. The CDR3 DNA is TGTGCCAGCAGTGCCGTCAGCGGGGCCAACGTCCTGACTTTC. Amino acids: CASSAVSGANVLTF.